The clone carrying this TCR beta chain was recorded only once. What it recognizes is unknown. Trimming shortened V by 1 base and J by 3 bases, and 4 bases separated the two germline ends. Germline CDR1 and CDR2: SGHTA and FQGNSA. The CDR3 length is 12 residues. This specimen belongs to a study of radiotherapy plus CTLA-4 blockade in lung cancer. Findings and limits, study-wide: The best predictor of response was reported to be early blood T cell clone dynamics, with interferon-beta. Tumor-origin TCR clones grew in blood after radiotherapy plus ipilimumab.

Clones were read by immunoSEQ multiplex PCR, and TCRdb kept only the in-frame ones, dropping some. The data contain approximately 94,000 clones, roughly 85% of them seen just once; the ten biggest clones take up about 23%. Sequenced material: peripheral blood, taken from a patient treated with radiotherapy plus ipilimumab. The chain is built from TRBV7-2 and TRBJ2-7; no definite D call. This receptor was identified in a human donor with non-small cell lung cancer that progressed on radiotherapy plus ipilimumab. The CDR3 sequence: CASSLDHYEQYF. CDR3 coding DNA: TGTGCCAGCAGCTTAGACCACTACGAGCAGTACTTC.